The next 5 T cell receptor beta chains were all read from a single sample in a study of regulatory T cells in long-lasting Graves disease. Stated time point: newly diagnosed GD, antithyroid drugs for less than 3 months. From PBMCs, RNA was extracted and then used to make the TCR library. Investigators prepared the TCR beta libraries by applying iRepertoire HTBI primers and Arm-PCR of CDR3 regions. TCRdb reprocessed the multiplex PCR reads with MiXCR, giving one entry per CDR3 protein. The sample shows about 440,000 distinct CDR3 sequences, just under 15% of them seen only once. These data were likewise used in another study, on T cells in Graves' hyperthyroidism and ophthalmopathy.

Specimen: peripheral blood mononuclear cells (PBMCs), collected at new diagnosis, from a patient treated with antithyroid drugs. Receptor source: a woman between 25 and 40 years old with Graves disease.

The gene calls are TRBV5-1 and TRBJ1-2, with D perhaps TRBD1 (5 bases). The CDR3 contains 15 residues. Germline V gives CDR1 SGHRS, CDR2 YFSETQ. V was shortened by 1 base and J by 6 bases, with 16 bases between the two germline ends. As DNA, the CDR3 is TGCGCCAGCAGCTTGATGTCAGGGAAGAGCGATGGCTACACCTTC. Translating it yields CASSLMSGKSDGYTF.

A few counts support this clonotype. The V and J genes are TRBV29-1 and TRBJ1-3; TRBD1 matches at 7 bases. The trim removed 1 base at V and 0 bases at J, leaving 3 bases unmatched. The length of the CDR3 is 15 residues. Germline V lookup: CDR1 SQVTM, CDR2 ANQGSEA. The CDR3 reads CSVEADRVSGNTIYF. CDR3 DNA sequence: TGCAGCGTTGAAGCCGACAGGGTCTCTGGAAACACCATATATTTT.

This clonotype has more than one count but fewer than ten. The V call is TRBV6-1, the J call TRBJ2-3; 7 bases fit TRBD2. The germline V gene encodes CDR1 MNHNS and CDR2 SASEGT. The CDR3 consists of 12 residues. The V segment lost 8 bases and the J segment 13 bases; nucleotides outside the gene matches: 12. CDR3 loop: CASRDIAGGEYF. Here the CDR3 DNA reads TGTGCCAGCCGGGATATAGCGGGTGGGGAGTATTTT.

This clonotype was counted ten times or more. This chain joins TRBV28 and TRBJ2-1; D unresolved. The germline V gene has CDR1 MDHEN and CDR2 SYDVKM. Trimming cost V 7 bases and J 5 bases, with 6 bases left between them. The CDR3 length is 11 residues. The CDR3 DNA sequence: TGTGCCAGCACCCCCCACAATGAGCAGTTCTTC. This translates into CASTPHNEQFF.

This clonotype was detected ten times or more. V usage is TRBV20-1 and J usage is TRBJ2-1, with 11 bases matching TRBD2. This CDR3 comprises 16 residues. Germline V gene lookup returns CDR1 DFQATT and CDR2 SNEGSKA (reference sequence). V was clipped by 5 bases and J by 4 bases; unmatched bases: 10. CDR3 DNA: TGCAGTGCTCGACGACTAGCGGGAAATTCTTACAATGAGCAGTTCTTC. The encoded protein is CSARRLAGNSYNEQFF.